This T cell receptor (beta chain) originates from a study of T cell clonality in common variable immunodeficiency. Study-level results: Reportedly, TCR beta sequences from common variable immunodeficiency showed fewer deletions and N-nucleotide insertions.

Sequencing input was equivalent genomic DNA from CVID and controls. Generated by immunoSEQ multiplex PCR, the TCRdb table keeps only in-frame clones and is missing some. The sample shows fewer than 30,000 clones, none of them appearing just once. There are a few counts of this clone. The target antigen is unknown. From the germline J gene comes the end of the CDR3, since the read stops 3 residues before it. The CDR3 extends over 14 amino acids. The J segment lost 9 bases and the V segment lost 4 bases, leaving 8 bases of the junction unmatched. Per the germline V gene, CDR1 is LNHDA and CDR2 is SQIVND (reference sequence).

The sequence derives from a human donor with common variable immunodeficiency. This chain links TRBV19 with TRBJ2-2, with 7 bases identical to TRBD1. The sample taken for sequencing was peripheral blood mononuclear cells. The CDR3 is CASSTDREHRELFF. The covered CDR3 bases are TGTGCCAGTAGTACCGACAGGGAACACCGGGAG.